Only one count was recorded for the clone carrying this TCR beta chain. This specimen comes from a study of shared clonotypes between healthy human individuals. This CDR3 region has 14 residues. Germline assignment: CDR1 MNHEY and CDR2 SVGAGI. Deletions cut 6 bases from V and 7 bases from J, with 16 bases between. Original analysis: ImmunoSEQ junction-only sequences lacked quality scores, so their filtering differed. Using immunoSEQ multiplex PCR, the repertoire was profiled, and TCRdb retains in-frame clones only, with some absent. For V, J and clone size, that table is used; D and trimming come from the DNA. Counted here are approximately 2.5 million clones, over 85% occurring once; the ten biggest clones make up about 0.13%.

What was sequenced was naive CD4+ T cells sorted from blood. Documented subset: CD45RA+ positively selected. This clonotype was obtained from a man aged 18 to 35 in good health. This chain connects TRBV6-5 to TRBJ1-5; a weak D match, TRBD1 (6 bases). The CDR3 region is CASSPRQGYQPQHF. The DNA of the CDR3 is TGTGCCAGCAGCCCCCGCCAGGGGTACCAGCCCCAGCATTTT.